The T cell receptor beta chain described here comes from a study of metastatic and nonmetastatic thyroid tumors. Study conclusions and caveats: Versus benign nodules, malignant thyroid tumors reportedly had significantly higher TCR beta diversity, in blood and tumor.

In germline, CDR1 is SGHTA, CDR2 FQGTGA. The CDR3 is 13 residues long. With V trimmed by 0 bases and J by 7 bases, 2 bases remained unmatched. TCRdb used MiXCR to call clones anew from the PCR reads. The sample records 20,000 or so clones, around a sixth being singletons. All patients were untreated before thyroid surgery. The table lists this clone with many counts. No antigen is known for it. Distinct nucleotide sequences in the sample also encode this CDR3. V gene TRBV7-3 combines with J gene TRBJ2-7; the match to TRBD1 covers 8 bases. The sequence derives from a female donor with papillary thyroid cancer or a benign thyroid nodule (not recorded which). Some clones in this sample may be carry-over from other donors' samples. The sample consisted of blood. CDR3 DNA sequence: TGTGCCAGCAGCTTAACGCGGGACAGGGAGCAGTACTTC. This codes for CASSLTRDREQYF.